This T cell receptor beta chain is drawn from a study of spatial heterogeneity in lung cancer. Study results and limitations: Expanded alpha and beta TCR counts within tumors tracked tumor mutation counts.

TCRdb reanalysed the 5' RACE reads using MiXCR and keeps one entry per CDR3 protein. The sample has about 7,000 distinct CDR3 sequences, more than 13% seen once; the top ten hold more than 7%. Time point reported: sample taken at primary tumor resection. This clonotype came up many times. The antigen is not known. This beta chain slipped into a library made for alpha chains as a stray read, so its size is not meaningful. CDR1 and CDR2 (germline): SGHRS, YFSETQ. The ends were cut back, 4 bases at V and 1 base at J, with 14 bases in the middle. The CDR3 totals 15 residues. The rearrangement joins TRBV5-1 to TRBJ2-5; perhaps D is TRBD1 or TRBD2 (5 bases each). The sequencing used lung tumor tissue, collected at surgery. The TCR originated in a female donor with early-stage non-small cell lung cancer. The CDR3 DNA reads TGCGCCAGCAGCCCAGGGACCCCCTTCCAAGAGACCCAGTACTTC. Protein: CASSPGTPFQETQYF.